Detailed here is one TCR beta chain. This clonotype occurred many times. What this receptor recognizes is not known. No base qualities exist here, and no much larger clone lies one base off it. Preparation of the library involved 5' RACE. TCRdb names Illumina HiSeq 2000 as the instrument used. A universal primer binding site was introduced by template switching, and a unique molecular identifier was present in the final cDNA, enabling accurate counting of TCR cDNA molecules. First-strand cDNA for TCR alpha and beta chains was synthesized from specific primers in the conserved constant-segment region. Each cDNA library was double barcoded, with a SMART-Mk sample barcode plus Illumina barcodes, to control for contamination. TruSeq adapter sequences, together with Illumina sample barcodes, were added in two successive PCR steps. The TCR alpha and beta cDNA libraries were sequenced on the Illumina HiSeq platform using custom primers. Regarding the original processing steps: MiGEC processed the raw reads to extract unique molecular identifiers, while MiXCR was used to determine the CDR3 positions. Recombination models were inferred per individual with the repgenHMM and IGoR tools using an EM algorithm. Shared clonotypes were analyzed with the tcR package in R, and sharing was normalized by the product of cloneset sizes. Out-of-frame nonproductive sequences were analyzed to study raw recombination free of thymic and clonal selection effects. Clones were called with MiXCR by TCRdb after fastp trimmed the public reads at Q25, and only in-frame beta chains were retained. Records with the same CDR3 protein are collapsed into one entry carrying the most frequent genes and DNA. It is TCRdb's table, rather than the study itself, that gives the V and J calls and clone size. A total of some 1,600,000 distinct CDR3 sequences appear in this sample, 32% of them only once. Less than 0.35% of the sample belongs to the ten largest clones.

The CDR3 starts with the cysteine, ends with the phenylalanine, and has 13 residues. Only CDR3 DNA remains: 39 bases, in frame from the first base. Trimming costs V 7 bases and J 2 bases, and their ends lie 12 bases apart. Looking up the germline V gene yields CDR1 ENHRY and CDR2 SYGVKD. This entry is derived from a study of identical twins (dated by TCRdb to the mid-2010s). Regarding the complete study: The study deep-sequenced TCR alpha and beta repertoires from monozygotic twins, unrelated adults of various ages and cord blood to test whether fetal clonotypes persist. To rule out contamination, the twin experiments were replicated at different times with different library preparation protocols.

Every donor was a healthy Caucasian. Overall study results and their limits: In beta out-of-frame sequences, excess twin sharing was weaker, because having fewer shared sequences lowered the signal-to-noise ratio. Invariant T cells such as MAIT and iNKT could partly confound zero-insertion analyses, though diverse VJ usage argued against this for most clonotypes. Abundant cord blood beta clonotypes had fewer insertions, young adult naive repertoires showed a similar but weaker trend, and memory repertoires showed no such trend. Out-of-frame TCR alpha sharing in monozygotic twins was systematically underestimated by recombination models, whereas sharing between unrelated individuals was in agreement with the recombination models. Compared with coincidental sharing between unrelated individuals, out-of-frame TCR alpha sequences shared between twins showed an excess of sequences with low generation probability. Conclusions relied on cross-sectional statistical analysis, since the same donors could not be followed over many years.

The sequence was obtained from a newborn girl in good health. The chain joins TRBV10-3 to TRBJ2-7; a weak D assignment points to TRBD1 (5 bases agree). Input material: cord blood. The base sequence is TGTGCCATCACGCCAGGGTCCCCCTACGAGCAGTACTTC. It specifies CAITPGSPYEQYF.